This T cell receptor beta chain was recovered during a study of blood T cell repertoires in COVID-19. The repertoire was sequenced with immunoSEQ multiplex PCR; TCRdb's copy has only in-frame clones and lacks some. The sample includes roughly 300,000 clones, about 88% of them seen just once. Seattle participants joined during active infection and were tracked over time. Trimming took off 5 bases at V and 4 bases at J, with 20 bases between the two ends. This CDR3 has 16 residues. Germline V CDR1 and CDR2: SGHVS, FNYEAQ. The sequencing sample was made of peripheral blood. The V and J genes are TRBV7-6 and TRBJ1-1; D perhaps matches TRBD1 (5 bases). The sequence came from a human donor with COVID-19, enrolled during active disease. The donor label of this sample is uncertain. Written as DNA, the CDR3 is TGTGCCAGCAGCCTTGGGGCCCGGGCGAAGGGCACTGAAGCTTTCTTT. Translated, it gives CASSLGARAKGTEAFF. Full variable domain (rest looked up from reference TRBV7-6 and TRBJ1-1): GAGVSQSPRYKVTKRGQDVALRCDPISGHVSLYWYRQALGQGPEFLTYFNYEAQQDKSGLPNDRFSAERPEGSISTLTIQRTEQRDSAMYRCASSLGARAKGTEAFFGQGTRLTVV.